The clone carrying this TCR beta chain came up many times. This entry is derived from a study of OX40 agonist ivuxolimab in advanced cancers. Study summary: Patients were roughly 83% male with ages roughly 23 to 79, mean roughly 55. Anti-PD-1, anti-PD-L1 or anti-CTLA-4 therapy given earlier was allowed, and 35% to 50% had some. A partial response was reached by three patients: one with hepatocellular carcinoma and two with cutaneous melanoma.

The V gene lost 3 bases and the J gene lost 5 bases, with 10 bases spanning the gap. The CDR3 contains 12 residues. Germline V gene lookup returns CDR1 SQVTM and CDR2 ANQGSEA. Using immunoSEQ multiplex PCR, the repertoire was profiled, and TCRdb retains in-frame clones only, with some absent. The sample shows roughly 68,000 clones, around 87% of them seen only once. The source of this sequence is an adult with an advanced solid tumor such as melanoma, head and neck, liver or kidney cancer. This specimen was CD4+ or CD8+ T cells sorted from blood, taken in a trial of the OX40 agonist ivuxolimab. The V gene is TRBV29-1, the J gene TRBJ2-5, with D possibly being TRBD1 (5 bases). CDR3 DNA sequence: TGCAGCGTTGATCTACAGGCGGAGACCCAGTACTTC. Translation: CSVDLQAETQYF.